The text below deals with one TCR beta chain. Antigen unknown. Random hexamers were used to reverse transcribe the RNA input (about 0.5 to 1 ug). Amplification of TCR beta CDR3 by immunoSEQ multiplex PCR spanned 54 Vbeta and 13 Jbeta. TCRdb reanalysed the immunoSEQ multiplex PCR reads using MiXCR and keeps one entry per CDR3 protein. In the table there are roughly 130,000 distinct CDR3 sequences, 90% to 95% of which are singletons. This entry comes from a study of CD8 T cells in Susac syndrome. Study-wide results and limits: The study admitted that it had a relatively small number of individuals in its TCR sequencing and HLA analysis.

While CD8+ and CD4+ T cells were isolated negatively, TEMRA cells were enriched by FACS. V dropped 6 bases and J dropped 1 base, with 4 bases sitting between them. The CDR3 is 12 residues long. Germline V gene data show CDR1 as MNHEY and CDR2 as SVGEGT. The sample was CD4+ T cells from PBMCs. This TCR was recovered from a human donor in good health. The chain carries TRBV6-2 or TRBV6-3 and TRBJ1-5; no clear D gene. CDR3 sequence: CASRPSNQPQHF. CDR3 DNA sequence: TGTGCCAGCAGGCCGAGCAATCAGCCCCAGCATTTT.